This TCR beta chain was identified during a study of CD8 T cells in ankylosing spondylitis. Whole-study findings and limits: Ankylosing spondylitis blood seemed to carry a telltale TCR beta motif made of about 8 highly homologous variants. Disease-linked clones reportedly concentrated significantly in matched ankylosing spondylitis synovial fluid. Clones linked to the disease showed a CD8+ phenotype. They occurred at relatively low frequencies in peripheral blood.

TCRdb recomputed calls from the 5' RACE reads with MiXCR, one row per CDR3 protein. Of about 540,000 distinct CDR3 sequences in the sample, over 9.5% were seen once. This clonotype has a handful of counts. What it recognizes is unknown. V shed 6 bases and J shed 3 bases, with 15 bases lying between them. This CDR3 comprises 14 residues. Sequenced sample: blood, either unsorted or a sorted T cell fraction (not recorded which). The receptor was isolated from a male donor with ankylosing spondylitis. The genes are TRBV12-3 or TRBV12-4 and TRBJ2-7; perhaps TRBD2 as D (5 bases). As DNA, the CDR3 is TGTGCCAGCAGGAGGGCTTCACGATACTACGAGCAGTACTTC. It encodes CASRRASRYYEQYF.